A selection of T cell receptor beta chains follows, all from one sample in a study of T cells in Graves' hyperthyroidism and ophthalmopathy. TCRdb used MiXCR to reprocess the multiplex PCR reads, holding one entry per CDR3 protein. The table shows nearly 250,000 distinct CDR3 sequences, with roughly 15% occurring only once. Material for sequencing was blood. These receptors all stem from a woman aged 18-29 years with Graves' ophthalmopathy. Each CDR3 is given with its conserved first and last residue. The D gene is left open where the match is weak. A row's size may be missing; if present it is once, few, many or a size class.

j_call d_call clone_size cdr3_length v_call cdr3_aa cdr3_nt
TRBJ2-4 TRBD1 many 15 TRBV30 CAWTDRVGAKNIQYF TGTGCCTGGACCGACAGGGTGGGAGCCAAAAACATTCAGTACTTC
TRBJ2-7 - once 13 TRBV6-2/TRBV6-3 CASRRAGLDEQYF TGTGCCAGCAGGAGAGCAGGGCTGGACGAGCAGTACTTC
TRBJ2-5 TRBD2 many 16 TRBV5-1 CASSRGTSGHQETQYF TGCGCCAGCAGCCGGGGCACTAGCGGACACCAAGAGACCCAGTACTTC
TRBJ1-3 - few 17 TRBV9 CASSVKPPGRSGNTIYF TGTGCCAGCAGCGTCAAACCCCCAGGGCGATCAGGAAACACCATATATTTT
TRBJ1-1 - many 14 TRBV5-6 CASSFGQLGTEAFF TGTGCCAGCAGCTTTGGTCAGCTGGGCACTGAAGCTTTCTTT
TRBJ2-1 - many 13 TRBV11-3 CASSVRDSLEQFF TGTGCCAGCAGCGTCCGGGACTCTCTTGAGCAGTTCTTC
TRBJ2-7 - many 14 TRBV27 CASSLSLNSYEQYF TGTGCCAGCAGTTTATCGCTAAATTCCTACGAGCAGTACTTC
TRBJ2-4 TRBD2 many 21 TRBV6-1 CASSEKRLAGGRILAKNIQYF TGTGCCAGCAGTGAAAAAAGACTAGCGGGGGGGCGAATATTAGCCAAAAACATTCAGTACTTC
TRBJ2-7 TRBD1 many 15 TRBV18 CASSPFRGRFYEQYF TGTGCCAGCTCACCTTTTAGGGGGCGTTTCTACGAGCAGTACTTC
TRBJ1-2 TRBD1 many 14 TRBV7-2 CASSSRGQAGGYTF TGTGCCAGCAGTTCCAGGGGGCAGGCTGGTGGCTACACCTTC
TRBJ2-2 - few 14 TRBV20-1 CSAELAVGTGELFF TGCAGTGCGGAACTAGCAGTGGGCACCGGGGAGCTGTTTTTT
TRBJ2-3 - many 12 TRBV28 CASSQGGDTQYF TGTGCCAGCAGTCAAGGGGGGGATACGCAGTATTTT
TRBJ2-2 - many 15 TRBV5-5 CASSLLGAFAGELFF TGTGCCAGCAGCTTGCTGGGGGCGTTTGCCGGGGAGCTGTTTTTT
TRBJ2-7 TRBD2 many 14 TRBV27 CASSLERGVYEQYF TGTGCCAGCAGTCTGGAGCGGGGTGTCTACGAGCAGTACTTC
TRBJ2-1 - many 16 TRBV12-5 CASGLLLRGFANEQFF TGTGCTAGTGGTTTGTTGTTGAGGGGCTTTGCCAATGAGCAGTTCTTC
TRBJ1-5 - many 14 TRBV12-3/TRBV12-4 CASSMKGYTQPQHF TGTGCCAGCAGCATGAAAGGGTATACACAGCCCCAGCATTTT
TRBJ1-2 TRBD1 many 12 TRBV28 CASSFFGQGLTF TGTGCCAGCAGTTTCTTCGGACAGGGGCTAACCTTC
TRBJ2-1 TRBD1 many 15 TRBV18 CASSPTGGRYNEQFF TGTGCCAGCTCACCGACAGGGGGCCGCTACAATGAGCAGTTCTTC
TRBJ1-1 - many 13 TRBV6-1 CASSSGVGTEAFF TGTGCCAGCAGTTCAGGGGTGGGCACTGAAGCTTTCTTT
TRBJ2-2 - few 17 TRBV4-1 CASSQVDLGLLSGELFF TGCGCCAGCAGCCAAGTAGACCTGGGACTTTTGTCCGGGGAGCTGTTTTTT
TRBJ1-1 TRBD1 many 13 TRBV12-3/TRBV12-4 CASSNQGAAEAFF TGTGCCAGCAGTAACCAGGGGGCTGCTGAAGCTTTCTTT
TRBJ2-7 TRBD2 few 16 TRBV7-8 CASSSLISGRTYEQYF TGTGCCAGCAGCTCCCTTATTAGCGGGAGAACCTACGAGCAGTACTTC
TRBJ2-2 TRBD1 many 17 TRBV18 CASSPRTGGRNTGELFF TGTGCCAGCTCACCAAGGACAGGGGGCCGCAACACCGGGGAGCTGTTTTTT
TRBJ1-6 TRBD1 many 16 TRBV18 CASSPSTGIGNSPLHF TGTGCCAGCTCCCCTTCGACAGGGATCGGTAATTCACCCCTCCACTTT
TRBJ1-1 - - 14 TRBV4-3 CASSSPLSNTGAFF TGCGCCAGCAGCTCTCCCCTCTCGAACACTGGAGCTTTCTTT
TRBJ1-2 - many 14 TRBV7-8 CASSTSSRNYGYTF TGTGCCAGCAGCACAAGCTCACGAAACTATGGCTACACCTTC
TRBJ1-2 TRBD1 - 15 TRBV12-3/TRBV12-4 CAVSIGTGGDYGYTF TGTGCCGTCTCGATCGGGACAGGGGGGGACTATGGCTACACCTTC
TRBJ2-1 TRBD2 few 15 TRBV12-3/TRBV12-4 CAGSTLAGGVDEQFF TGTGCCGGCAGTACACTAGCGGGGGGGGTCGATGAGCAGTTCTTC
TRBJ2-1 TRBD2 many 17 TRBV11-2 CASSLTVLAGGLNEQFF TGTGCCAGCAGCCTCACCGTACTAGCGGGGGGGCTGAATGAGCAGTTCTTC
TRBJ2-4 TRBD1 many 17 TRBV7-2 CASSLVWTGGTKNIQYF TGTGCCAGCAGCTTAGTTTGGACAGGGGGCACCAAAAACATTCAGTACTTC
TRBJ2-3 - many 18 TRBV6-2/TRBV6-3 CASSYPRRQSTLTDTQYF TGTGCCAGCAGTTACCCCCGTCGTCAGAGCACCCTCACAGATACGCAGTATTTT
TRBJ1-5 - many 14 TRBV7-3 CASSLRTENQPQHF TGTGCCAGCAGCTTAAGGACGGAAAATCAGCCCCAGCATTTT
TRBJ1-1 TRBD1 many 14 TRBV7-9 CASRSGGAGTEAFF TGTGCCAGCAGGTCAGGGGGCGCGGGGACTGAAGCTTTCTTT
TRBJ2-7 TRBD2 - 14 TRBV6-1 CASIPGRNSYEQYF TGTGCCAGCATCCCCGGGAGGAATTCCTACGAGCAGTACTTC
TRBJ1-4 - many 13 TRBV20-1 CSARQTTNEKLFF TGCAGTGCTAGACAAACAACTAATGAAAAACTGTTTTTT
TRBJ2-3 TRBD1 few 16 TRBV6-4 CASSDSGTGGTDTQYF TGTGCCAGCAGTGACTCAGGGACAGGCGGCACAGATACGCAGTATTTT
TRBJ1-2 - many 16 TRBV28 CASTSFPGVEAGGYTF TGTGCCAGTACCTCGTTTCCAGGGGTTGAGGCAGGTGGCTACACCTTC
TRBJ1-2 - many 14 TRBV18 CASSPQGNYYGYTF TGTGCCAGCTCACCACAGGGGAATTACTATGGCTACACCTTC
TRBJ2-7 - - 14 TRBV14 CASSQETGAYEQYF TGTGCCAGCAGCCAGGAGACAGGAGCCTACGAGCAGTACTTC
TRBJ2-5 - many 12 TRBV6-2/TRBV6-3 CASRNREETQYF TGTGCCAGCAGAAACAGGGAAGAGACCCAGTACTTC
TRBJ2-1 TRBD2 many 14 TRBV10-3 CAIAGTSNLNEQFF TGTGCTATTGCCGGGACTAGCAATTTAAATGAGCAGTTCTTC
TRBJ2-1 - few 17 TRBV5-1 CASSLARTTLLYNEQFF TGCGCCAGCAGCTTGGCGAGGACCACCCTCCTGTACAATGAGCAGTTCTTC
TRBJ1-2 TRBD1 many 13 TRBV30 CAWSKPRGRGYTF TGTGCCTGGAGCAAACCTAGGGGGCGAGGCTACACCTTC
TRBJ1-5 TRBD1 - 21 TRBV28 CASSPPLSDPGTGGSRQPQHF TGTGCCAGCAGTCCTCCTCTATCCGATCCCGGGACAGGGGGAAGTCGGCAGCCCCAGCATTTT
TRBJ2-3 TRBD2 many 15 TRBV20-1 CSASWTSGSTDTQYF TGCAGTGCTAGCTGGACTAGCGGTAGCACAGATACGCAGTATTTT
TRBJ2-2 TRBD2 many 14 TRBV7-3 CASSFSGSTGELFF TGTGCCAGCAGCTTTAGCGGGAGCACCGGGGAGCTGTTTTTT
TRBJ1-5 - many 14 TRBV7-9 CASSDSTANQPQHF TGTGCCAGCAGCGACTCGACAGCCAATCAGCCCCAGCATTTT
TRBJ1-5 - many 16 TRBV6-1 CASSERLGLSNQPQHF TGTGCCAGCAGTGAAAGGTTGGGACTGAGCAATCAGCCCCAGCATTTT
TRBJ2-3 - many 13 TRBV7-2 CASSGPSTDTQYF TGTGCCAGCAGCGGGCCGAGCACAGATACGCAGTATTTT
TRBJ2-6 - many 13 TRBV27 CASSFAGANVLTF TGTGCCAGCAGTTTTGCGGGGGCCAACGTCCTGACTTTC
TRBJ2-3 - many 14 TRBV7-2 CASSLWVPTDTQYF TGTGCCAGCAGCTTATGGGTCCCCACAGATACGCAGTATTTT
TRBJ2-1 TRBD1 - 14 TRBV27 CASSSTGQGNEQFF TGTGCCAGCAGTTCGACAGGGCAGGGCAATGAGCAGTTCTTC
TRBJ1-2 TRBD1 many 14 TRBV20-1 CSAQRQTGERGYTF TGCAGTGCCCAGCGCCAAACAGGGGAGCGAGGCTACACCTTC